This T cell receptor (beta chain) was retrieved from a study of radiotherapy plus CTLA-4 blockade in lung cancer. In the study overall: Across the patients, objective responses occurred in under 20%, and disease control in 30% to 40%. Study findings and constraints: In blood, after radiotherapy plus ipilimumab, tumor-derived TCR clones expanded. According to reports, early shifts in blood T cell clones, alongside interferon-beta, forecast response most accurately.

CTLA-4 blockade with ipilimumab, together with focal radiation, was given to patients with chemo-refractory metastatic non-small-cell lung cancer. The CDR3 runs to 14 residues. Germline values: CDR1 MDHEN, CDR2 SYDVKM. Deletions cut 4 bases from V and 5 bases from J, with 9 bases between. On this clone itself: Its target is unknown.

Clones were sequenced by immunoSEQ multiplex PCR, and TCRdb holds only the in-frame ones, with some missing. Of roughly 54,000 clones in the sample, more than 60% were seen once. Sequenced here: peripheral blood, sampled from a patient treated with radiotherapy plus ipilimumab. The TCR sequence derives from a human donor with non-small cell lung cancer who had a partial response to radiotherapy plus ipilimumab. This sequence joins TRBV28 and TRBJ1-6, with D possibly being TRBD1 (5 bases). The CDR3 bases are TGTGCCAGCAGTTCGCCAGGGAATAATTCACCCCTCCACTTT. Protein: CASSSPGNNSPLHF.